This paragraph reports one TCR beta chain. What it recognizes is unknown. V was clipped by 7 bases and J by 4 bases, with 11 bases between them. Germline V gene sequence: CDR1 MNHNY, CDR2 SVGAGI (reference sequence). The CDR3 has 14 residues. This sample was included in a study of OX40 agonist ivuxolimab in advanced cancers. Whole-study results and caveats: Expanded clones were, on average, more numerous among CD8+ T cells than CD4+.

The table came from immunoSEQ multiplex PCR; TCRdb's copy has only in-frame clones and leaves some out. The data contain approximately 76,000 clones, around 85% of them singletons. This chain links TRBV6-6 with TRBJ2-6; D is possibly TRBD1 (6 bases). The sequences come from CD4+ or CD8+ T cells sorted from blood, collected in a trial of the OX40 agonist ivuxolimab. The source of this sequence is an adult with an advanced solid tumor such as melanoma, head and neck, liver or kidney cancer. The CDR3 region has the DNA TGTGCCAGCAAGGGGGTATCAGGGGCCAACGTCCTGACTTTC. This sequence encodes CASKGVSGANVLTF.